The 15 T cell receptor beta chains below all came from one sample that was sequenced in a study of blood T cell repertoires in COVID-19. Repertoires were generated with immunoSEQ multiplex PCR, while TCRdb's copy carries only in-frame clones and drops some. This table holds about 150,000 clones, around 85% found once. The sample comprised peripheral blood. Source of these receptors: a man between 60 and 70 years old with COVID-19, enrolled during active disease.

The rearrangement uses TRBV18 and TRBJ1-2; D not resolved. V was shortened by 3 bases and J by 5 bases, with 13 bases between the two germline ends. Germline V gene data show CDR1 as KGHSH and CDR2 as LQKENI. This CDR3 comprises 14 residues. CDR3 protein: CASSPAPAEYGYTF. In DNA form, the CDR3 reads TGTGCCAGCTCACCTGCGCCCGCTGAGTATGGCTACACCTTC.

The chain combines TRBV24-1 with TRBJ1-1; D uncertain. The CDR3 covers 16 residues. Germline V gene sequence: CDR1 KGHDR, CDR2 SFDVKD. V was cut by 2 bases and J by 4 bases, with 16 bases left in between. The CDR3 is CATSDSTLGGGTEAFF. The CDR3 DNA sequence: TGTGCCACCAGTGATTCTACTCTCGGTGGTGGCACTGAAGCTTTCTTT.

This clone was observed a handful of times. The V call is TRBV14, the J call TRBJ1-1, with 7 bases matching TRBD1. The length of the CDR3 is 13 residues. Germline values: CDR1 SGHDN, CDR2 FVKESK. Losses at the gene ends were 5 bases for V and 4 bases for J; bases not matched to a gene: 4. This chain's CDR3 is CASSVQGSTEAFF. CDR3 bases: TGTGCCAGCAGCGTACAGGGGAGCACTGAAGCTTTCTTT.

The J gene is TRBJ1-6, the V gene TRBV28; D possibly corresponds to TRBD1 (5 bases). V shed 6 bases and J shed 5 bases, with 14 bases lying between them. This CDR3 spans 15 amino acids. Germline CDR1 and CDR2: MDHEN and SYDVKM. The CDR3 reads CASRLQGGNNSPLHF. The CDR3 DNA reads TGTGCCAGCAGGCTCCAGGGCGGCAATAATTCACCCCTCCACTTT.

V and J are TRBV7-2 and TRBJ1-6; D unclear. The CDR3 has 13 residues. Between the trimmed V and J ends, which lost 6 bases and 9 bases, there was a span of 12 bases. Germline CDR1 reads SGHTA; CDR2 reads FQGNSA. The CDR3 sequence: CASRINSGSPLHF. The CDR3 DNA reads TGTGCCAGCAGGATTAATAGCGGTTCACCCCTCCACTTT. Complete variable domain (other parts from reference TRBV7-2 and TRBJ1-6): GAGVSQSPSNKVTEKGKDVELRCDPISGHTALYWYRQSLGQGLEFLIYFQGNSAPDKSGLPSDRFSAERTGGSVSTLTIQRTQQEDSAVYLCASRINSGSPLHFGNGTRLTVT.

The rearrangement uses TRBV6-5 and TRBJ1-2, with 9 bases lining up with TRBD1. Germline V gene data show CDR1 as MNHEY and CDR2 as SVGAGI. CDR3 length: 11 amino acids. Trimming removed 10 bases from V and 10 bases from J; junction bases left unmatched: 7. The CDR3 reads CATGRDRVYTF. In nucleotides, the CDR3 is TGTGCCACAGGAAGGGACAGGGTCTACACCTTC.

The chain is built from TRBV2 and TRBJ1-2; D not resolved. Germline V gene sequence: CDR1 SNHLY, CDR2 FYNNEI. The length of the CDR3 is 14 residues. The V and J ends lost 5 bases and 3 bases respectively, with 13 bases between them. The DNA of the CDR3 is TGTGCCAGCAGTTCTCGGGATGGTCACTATGGCTACACCTTC. Translating gives CASSSRDGHYGYTF.

This chain links TRBV18 with TRBJ1-4, with D possibly being TRBD1 (5 bases). The germline CDR1 and CDR2 sequences are KGHSH and LQKENI. V shed 2 bases and J shed 5 bases, with 9 bases lying between them. The CDR3 runs to 14 residues. In DNA form, the CDR3 reads TGTGCCAGCTCACCAGGGGCCCAGAATGAAAAACTGTTTTTT. Its translation: CASSPGAQNEKLFF.

The chain is built from TRBV7-8 and TRBJ1-5, with 8 bases identical to TRBD1. With 3 bases clipped from V and 3 bases from J, the junction kept 4 bases outside the gene matches. Per the germline V gene, CDR1 is SGHVS and CDR2 is FQNEAQ. The CDR3 loop spans 15 amino acids. CDR3 residues: CASSLSTGVNQPQHF. In DNA, the CDR3 is TGTGCCAGCAGCTTGTCGACAGGGGTCAATCAGCCCCAGCATTTT. Full variable domain (missing parts from reference TRBV7-8 and TRBJ1-5): GAGVSQSPRYKVAKRGQDVALRCDPISGHVSLFWYQQALGQGPEFLTYFQNEAQLDKSGLPSDRFFAERPEGSVSTLKIQRTQQEDSAVYLCASSLSTGVNQPQHFGDGTRLSIL.

This chain links TRBV19 with TRBJ1-4, with 7 bases lining up with TRBD1. From germline, CDR1 is LNHDA and CDR2 SQIVND (reference sequence). After removal of 1 base from V and 13 bases from J, the junction contained 12 bases not matched to a gene. The CDR3 runs to 15 residues. CDR3 coding DNA: TGTGCCAGTAGTATAGGGGACAGCAGGGGCGTTGCACTGTTTTTT. As protein: CASSIGDSRGVALFF.

The rearrangement joins TRBV28 to TRBJ1-1; possible D gene TRBD1, 6 bases. Germline V gene lookup returns CDR1 MDHEN and CDR2 SYDVKM. The CDR3 is 14 amino acids. V was cut by 10 bases and J by 0 bases, with 15 bases left in between. CDR3 sequence: CATQRDTMNTEAFF. The CDR3 coding sequence is TGTGCCACCCAGAGGGACACGATGAACACTGAAGCTTTCTTT.

Turning to this clone: The same CDR3 can be traced to other DNA sequences in this sample. J is TRBJ1-1 and V is TRBV6-6, with D tentatively TRBD1 (5 bases). V lost 6 bases and J 2 bases, leaving 10 bases between the germline ends. In germline, CDR1 is MNHNY, CDR2 SVGAGI (reference sequence). The CDR3 is 13 amino acids. CDR3 in amino acids: CASSTDRNTEAFF. The CDR3 DNA reads as TGTGCCAGCAGCACAGACAGAAACACTGAAGCTTTCTTT.

The CDR3 is CASSQGGATTDTQYF. The CDR3 DNA reads TGTGCCAGCAGCCAGGGGGGGGCGACCACAGATACGCAGTATTTT. The V gene is TRBV14, the J gene TRBJ2-3; maybe TRBD2 (7 bases). This CDR3 spans 15 amino acids. The germline CDR1 and CDR2 sequences are SGHDN and FVKESK. The ends were cut back, 3 bases at V and 2 bases at J, with 12 bases in the middle.

The V gene is TRBV10-3, the J gene TRBJ1-1; a weak D match, TRBD1 (5 bases). Trimming took 4 bases from V and 2 from J, leaving 8 bases between them. Germline assignment: CDR1 ENHRY and CDR2 SYGVKD. The CDR3 has 13 residues. The CDR3 DNA is TGTGCCATCAGTGTAGGGGTAAACACTGAAGCTTTCTTT. Protein sequence: CAISVGVNTEAFF.

V gene TRBV19 combines with J gene TRBJ2-2; tentative D call: TRBD1 (6 bases). Germline V gene sequence: CDR1 LNHDA, CDR2 SQIVND (reference sequence). The CDR3 length is 15 residues. Deletions cut 7 bases from V and 2 bases from J, with 14 bases between. The CDR3 loop is CASTEQGINTGELFF. CDR3 nucleotides: TGTGCCAGTACAGAGCAGGGGATAAACACCGGGGAGCTGTTTTTT.